The 3 T cell receptor beta chains given below trace back to one sample, sequenced in a study of regulatory T cells in long-lasting Graves disease. Libraries of TCR beta came from iRepertoire HTBI primers plus Arm-PCR of CDR3 regions. TCRdb called the multiplex PCR reads again in MiXCR, with one record for every CDR3 protein. The sample has about 540,000 distinct CDR3 sequences; 13% are singletons. Sample time point: newly diagnosed GD, antithyroid drugs for less than 3 months. Scientists built the TCR library using RNA that was extracted from PBMCs. Separately, the same data were catalogued under a study of T cells in Graves' hyperthyroidism and ophthalmopathy.

Sequenced here: peripheral blood mononuclear cells (PBMCs), sampled at new diagnosis, from a patient treated with antithyroid drugs. The source is a man aged 25 to 45 with Graves disease.

Ten or more counts support this clonotype. This chain connects TRBV18 to TRBJ2-7; D perhaps matches TRBD1 (6 bases). This CDR3 comprises 13 residues. The germline CDR1 and CDR2 sequences are KGHSH and LQKENI. V gave up 5 bases and J gave up 3 bases, with 11 bases separating them. The CDR3 reads CASSSRTVYEQYF. Written as DNA, the CDR3 is TGTGCCAGCTCATCGAGGACAGTCTACGAGCAGTACTTC.

V is TRBV29-1 and J is TRBJ1-1; TRBD1 agrees at 7 bases. Germline CDR1 SQVTM, CDR2 ANQGSEA. CDR3 length: 12 residues. The CDR3 DNA sequence: TGCACTGCCGAACAGGGGCACACTGAAGCTTTCTTT. Residues: CTAEQGHTEAFF.

This clonotype came up many times. The chain combines TRBV6-2 or TRBV6-3 with TRBJ2-7, with 14 bases lining up with TRBD2. V trimming: 7 bases; J trimming: 6 bases; junction bases outside the gene matches: 2. CDR3 length equals 13 residues. Germline values: CDR1 MNHEY, CDR2 SVGEGT. CDR3 loop: CASKGLAGGEQYF. The CDR3 DNA reads as TGTGCCAGCAAAGGACTAGCGGGAGGCGAGCAGTACTTC.